These 11 T cell receptor beta chains were all obtained from the same sample, sequenced in a study of OX40 agonist ivuxolimab in advanced cancers. The table came from immunoSEQ multiplex PCR; TCRdb's copy has only in-frame clones and leaves some out. Here the sample spans about 50,000 clones, around nine tenths being singletons. Sequencing was performed on CD4+ or CD8+ T cells sorted from blood, taken in a trial of the OX40 agonist ivuxolimab. Every receptor here comes from an adult with an advanced solid tumor such as melanoma, head and neck, liver or kidney cancer.

The chain recombines TRBV19 with TRBJ1-4; 10 nucleotides line up with TRBD1. With 3 bases clipped from V and 8 bases from J, the junction kept 9 bases outside the gene matches. Germline V CDR1 and CDR2: LNHDA, SQIVND (reference sequence). The CDR3 runs to 16 residues. The CDR3 DNA reads TGTGCCAGTAGTATCGGCGGGACAGGGGATTCGGAAAAACTGTTTTTT. Translated: CASSIGGTGDSEKLFF.

The genes are TRBV4-1 and TRBJ2-1, with D maybe TRBD2 (5 bases). Trimming took off 1 base at V and 2 bases at J, with 12 bases between the two ends. The germline V gene encodes CDR1 MGHRA and CDR2 YSYEKL. The CDR3 is 16 residues long. CDR3 region: CASSQGGSPTYNEQFF. As DNA, the CDR3 is TGCGCCAGCAGCCAAGGAGGGAGCCCCACCTACAATGAGCAGTTCTTC.

The J gene is TRBJ1-4, the V gene TRBV7-9; 8 bases are a match to TRBD1. This CDR3 is built from 18 residues. Germline V gene lookup returns CDR1 SEHNR and CDR2 FQNEAQ (reference sequence). V dropped 3 bases and J dropped 0; count of bases not matched to a gene: 9. The CDR3 coding sequence is TGTGCCAGCAGCTTTGGACAGGGCGGAGTCGCAACTAATGAAAAACTGTTTTTT. Protein product: CASSFGQGGVATNEKLFF.

There are a few counts of this clone. The chain recombines TRBV6-6 with TRBJ1-1; D unclear. This CDR3 contains 13 residues. V shed 2 bases and J shed 7 bases, with 11 bases lying between them. Germline CDR1 MNHNY, CDR2 SVGAGI (reference sequence). The CDR3 nucleotides read TGTGCCAGCAGTTACCCAATCGGTGGTGAAGCTTTCTTT. Its protein product is CASSYPIGGEAFF.

The gene calls are TRBV7-9 and TRBJ2-5; D might be TRBD2 (6 bases). The CDR3 extends over 12 amino acids. Germline V gives CDR1 SEHNR, CDR2 FQNEAQ (reference sequence). V shed 6 bases and J shed 4 bases, with 9 bases lying between them. The CDR3 sequence: CASRGRLETQYF. CDR3 sequence (DNA): TGTGCCAGCAGAGGGAGGTTAGAGACCCAGTACTTC.

This clone was seen a handful of times. The chain recombines TRBV7-6 with TRBJ2-1, with D perhaps TRBD1 or TRBD2 (6 bases each). Trimming took 1 base from V and 4 from J, leaving 11 bases between them. The CDR3 runs 15 residues. In germline, CDR1 is SGHVS, CDR2 FNYEAQ. CDR3: CASSLGQGTYNEQFF. The CDR3 DNA sequence: TGTGCCAGCAGCTTAGGTCAGGGGACTTACAATGAGCAGTTCTTC. The entire variable domain, with the rest obtained from reference TRBV7-6 and TRBJ2-1, is as follows: GAGVSQSPRYKVTKRGQDVALRCDPISGHVSLYWYRQALGQGPEFLTYFNYEAQQDKSGLPNDRFSAERPEGSISTLTIQRTEQRDSAMYRCASSLGQGTYNEQFFGPGTRLTVL.

The chain has TRBV15 and TRBJ1-1; D unresolved. V lost 5 bases and J lost 2, with 9 bases in between. The germline CDR1 and CDR2 sequences are LNHNV and YYDKDF (reference sequence). This CDR3 region has 13 residues. As DNA, the CDR3 is TGTGCCACCAGCGAAGAGGTTAACACTGAAGCTTTCTTT. Protein: CATSEEVNTEAFF.

This clone showed up just a few times. One end of the junction varies from germline; a read error may be responsible. This chain links TRBV7-6 with TRBJ2-2; the D is unclear. Looked up from germline, CDR1 is SGHVS and CDR2 is FNYEAQ. The CDR3 is 13 residues long. CDR3: CASSLGNPGELFF. CDR3 nucleotides: TGTGCCAGCAGCTTAGGGAACCCCGGGGAGCTGTTTTTT. The whole variable domain, remainder taken from reference TRBV7-6 and TRBJ2-2, is GAGVSQSPRYKVTKRGQDVALRCDPISGHVSLYWYRQALGQGPEFLTYFNYEAQQDKSGLPNDRFSAERPEGSISTLTIQRTEQRDSAMYRCASSLGNPGELFFGEGSRLTVL.

The V gene is TRBV7-2, the J gene TRBJ2-7; D possibly corresponds to TRBD2 (5 bases). The germline CDR1 and CDR2 sequences are SGHTA and FQGNSA. V was trimmed by 6 bases and J by 4 bases, leaving 13 bases between them. The CDR3 sequence is 13 residues long. As DNA, the CDR3 is TGTGCCAGCAGTCCGGACTTGATTTACGAGCAGTACTTC. Amino acids: CASSPDLIYEQYF.

The V call is TRBV4-1, the J call TRBJ1-4; no clear D. The germline CDR1 and CDR2 sequences are MGHRA and YSYEKL. The germline V and J ends were trimmed by 1 base and 2 bases, with 11 bases remaining between them. This CDR3 has 16 amino acids. The CDR3 coding sequence is TGCGCCAGCAGCCAAGGTTGGGGATCCACTAATGAAAAACTGTTTTTT. Protein sequence: CASSQGWGSTNEKLFF.

This rearrangement joins TRBV10-3 to TRBJ2-3; TRBD1 aligns across 9 bases. The germline gives CDR1 ENHRY, CDR2 SYGVKD. V lost 3 bases, J lost 6 bases, and 10 bases stayed unmatched. The CDR3 totals 16 residues. CDR3 sequence reads: CAISDIYGQGSDTQYF. The CDR3 DNA reads as TGTGCCATCAGTGATATTTATGGACAGGGGTCGGATACGCAGTATTTT.